These 26 T cell receptor beta chains were sequenced from one sample in a study of blood T cell repertoires in COVID-19. The protocol was immunoSEQ multiplex PCR, while the TCRdb copy is restricted to in-frame clones and leaves out a portion. The table includes 200,000 to 250,000 clones, approximately 81% detected once. Sequenced: peripheral blood. These receptor sequences come from a woman older than 75 with active or convalescent COVID-19.

The DNA for the CDR3 is TGTGCCAGCAGTTTGACACATTGGCCCTCAGATACGCAGTATTTT. Encoded protein: CASSLTHWPSDTQYF. The V gene is TRBV6-5, the J gene TRBJ2-3; D gene ambiguous. This CDR3 has 15 amino acids. CDR1 and CDR2 from the germline V gene are MNHEY and SVGAGI. Trimming shortened V by 4 bases and J by 4 bases, and 15 bases separated the two germline ends.

The chain is built from TRBV5-4 and TRBJ2-2; maybe TRBD2 (6 bases). Germline V lookup: CDR1 SGHNT, CDR2 YYREEE (reference sequence). This CDR3 is built from 13 residues. V was trimmed by 3 bases and J by 6 bases, leaving 9 bases between them. The CDR3, as DNA: TGTGCCAGCAGCTCAGGACTATCCGGGGAGCTGTTTTTT. Translating gives CASSSGLSGELFF.

This clone was counted only a few times. This CDR3 is CASSPAGGNEQFF. The CDR3 coding sequence is TGTGCCAGCAGCCCAGCGGGGGGAAATGAGCAGTTCTTC. This sequence joins TRBV4-2 and TRBJ2-1; 9 nucleotides line up with TRBD2. Germline assignment: CDR1 LGHNA and CDR2 YNFKEQ. This CDR3 region has 13 residues. J was trimmed by 7 bases and V by 4 bases; bases with no gene match: 2.

V usage is TRBV2 and J usage is TRBJ2-7, with a tentative D call TRBD1 (6 bases). Trimming removed 2 bases at V and 9 bases at J, with 17 bases between. Per germline, CDR1 SNHLY and CDR2 FYNNEI. This CDR3 has 14 residues. CDR3 DNA sequence: TGTGCCAGCAGTGAAAGACAGGACGTGAACGTGCAGTACTTC. It specifies CASSERQDVNVQYF.

This chain links TRBV14 with TRBJ2-1; tentatively, D is TRBD1 (5 bases). CDR3 length equals 15 residues. V gave up 4 bases and J gave up 3 bases, with 13 bases separating them. CDR1 and CDR2 from the germline V gene are SGHDN and FVKESK. The CDR3 sequence is CASSPLPQDYNEQFF. The CDR3 DNA reads as TGTGCCAGCAGCCCCCTTCCACAGGACTACAATGAGCAGTTCTTC.

The V gene is TRBV5-4, the J gene TRBJ2-7, with 10 bases fitting TRBD1. Germline V gives CDR1 SGHNT, CDR2 YYREEE (reference sequence). V gave up 3 bases and J gave up 7 bases; unmatched junction bases: 7. The CDR3 is 14 amino acids. CDR3 in DNA: TGTGCCAGCAGCTGGGGACAGGGGCCCTGGGAGCAGTACTTC. It is translated as CASSWGQGPWEQYF.

The chain has TRBV30 and TRBJ2-4; perhaps TRBD1 as D (6 bases). CDR1 is GTSNPN, CDR2 SVGIG, per germline (reference sequence). V lost 1 base to trimming and J lost 0 bases, with 7 bases between them. The CDR3 spans 14 residues. The CDR3 DNA sequence: TGTGCCTGGAGTGCACAGGGAGCCAAAAACATTCAGTACTTC. This gives the protein CAWSAQGAKNIQYF.

Only a few counts were recorded for this clone. This chain uses TRBV6-6 with TRBJ1-2; TRBD1 matches at 8 bases. CDR3 length equals 14 residues. In germline, CDR1 is MNHNY, CDR2 SVGAGI (reference sequence). J lost 7 bases, V lost 2 bases, and 6 bases had no gene match. The CDR3 nucleotides read TGTGCCAGCAGTTACACAGGGGGGATGTCTGGCTACACCTTC. Protein sequence: CASSYTGGMSGYTF.

This clone showed up just once. DNA for the CDR3: TGTGCCAGCAGCAGAGCAGGGTTAAGGAACACTGAAGCTTTCTTT. Its translation is CASSRAGLRNTEAFF. The chain links TRBV3-1 (or the pseudogene TRBV3-2) to TRBJ1-1; weak D call: TRBD1 (5 bases). Germline CDR1 reads LGHDT; CDR2 reads YNNKEL (reference sequence). The CDR3 length is 15 residues. Trimming shortened V by 5 bases and J by 1 base, and 14 bases separated the two germline ends.

The rearrangement joins TRBV5-6 to TRBJ2-7, with 14 bases fitting TRBD2. The trim removed 2 bases at V and 5 bases at J, leaving 3 bases unmatched. Germline assignment: CDR1 SGHDT and CDR2 YYEEEE. This CDR3 spans 15 amino acids. In nucleotides, the CDR3 is TGTGCCAGCAGCTTTGGACTAGCGGGGGGTGACGAGCAGTACTTC. This gives the protein CASSFGLAGGDEQYF.

CDR3 nucleotide sequence: TGTGCCAGCTCACCACCGCTAGGAAACACTGAAGCTTTCTTT. Protein product: CASSPPLGNTEAFF. The V and J genes are TRBV18 and TRBJ1-1; D is unclear. CDR1 and CDR2 from the germline V gene are KGHSH and LQKENI. The ends were cut back, 0 bases at V and 2 bases at J, with 7 bases in the middle. This CDR3 has 14 amino acids.

The chain uses TRBV7-2 and TRBJ1-1, with TRBD1 as a possible D gene (6 bases). The CDR3 length is 16 residues. Germline lookup yields CDR1 SGHTA and CDR2 FQGNSA. Trimming cost V 3 bases and J 1 base, with 15 bases left between them. For the CDR3, the DNA is TGTGCCAGCAGCTTGAATGGGGGGGGCTGGAACACTGAAGCTTTCTTT. It is translated as CASSLNGGGWNTEAFF.

This rearrangement joins TRBV10-3 to TRBJ1-1; the match to TRBD1 covers 7 bases. Looked up from germline, CDR1 is ENHRY and CDR2 is SYGVKD. The CDR3 runs 15 residues. V lost 3 bases and J lost 3; bases outside the gene matches: 7. CDR3: CAISERIGGYTEAFF. The CDR3 DNA sequence: TGTGCCATCAGTGAAAGAATAGGGGGCTACACTGAAGCTTTCTTT.

V and J are TRBV5-8 and TRBJ2-5; 9 bases line up with TRBD1. This CDR3 has 15 residues. CDR1 SGHTS and CDR2 YDEGEE come from the germline V gene. The V segment lost 2 bases and the J segment 5 bases; nucleotides outside the gene matches: 7. The chain's CDR3 is CASSLYRDRVETQYF. Written as DNA, the CDR3 is TGTGCCAGCAGCTTATACCGGGACAGGGTTGAGACCCAGTACTTC.

The V and J genes are TRBV7-2 and TRBJ1-5; unclear D gene. The CDR3 is 15 residues long. CDR1 is SGHTA, CDR2 FQGNSA, per germline. Deletions cut 0 bases from V and 4 bases from J, with 10 bases between. CDR3 amino acids: CASSLASGQNQPQHF. The CDR3 nucleotides read TGTGCCAGCAGCTTAGCCAGCGGGCAGAATCAGCCCCAGCATTTT.

This clone was seen once. The chain combines TRBV15 with TRBJ2-3; 9 bases are a match to TRBD2. CDR1 is LNHNV and CDR2 is YYDKDF in the germline V gene (reference sequence). V was pared by 0 bases and J by 13 bases, with 8 bases of the junction left unmatched. The CDR3 is 14 amino acids. The CDR3 nucleotides read TGTGCCACCAGCAGAGAGCGTGTAGCGGGGGATAAGTATTTT. Its translation: CATSRERVAGDKYF.

The chain uses TRBV7-8 and TRBJ1-6; TRBD1 matches 7 bases. The CDR3 is 15 amino acids. Trimming took 6 bases from V and 6 from J; bases not matched to a gene: 8. CDR1 SGHVS and CDR2 FQNEAQ come from the germline V gene. The CDR3, as DNA: TGTGCCAGCAGTTTTCCTGACAGGGTTAATTCACCCCTCCACTTT. It translates to CASSFPDRVNSPLHF.

The CDR3 protein is CAISDRGQPQHF. DNA for the CDR3: TGTGCCATCAGTGATAGGGGTCAGCCCCAGCATTTT. This chain connects TRBV10-3 to TRBJ1-5; D might be TRBD1 (5 bases). CDR1 is ENHRY, CDR2 SYGVKD, per germline. The CDR3 is made up of 12 amino acids. Trimming pared 3 bases from V and 6 bases from J, leaving 6 bases between.

This chain joins TRBV3-1 (or the pseudogene TRBV3-2) and TRBJ2-1; perhaps TRBD1 as D (6 bases). V was cut by 4 bases and J by 8 bases, with 15 bases left in between. The CDR3 is 14 amino acids. Germline CDR1 is LGHDT and CDR2 is YNNKEL (reference sequence). Here the CDR3 reads CASSPEGVRYEQFF. CDR3 bases: TGTGCCAGCAGCCCCGAGGGGGTGCGCTATGAGCAGTTCTTC.

The chain employs TRBV18 and TRBJ1-1; 11 positions match TRBD1. This CDR3 contains 18 residues. Germline V gene data show CDR1 as KGHSH and CDR2 as LQKENI. With 4 bases clipped from V and 0 bases from J, the junction kept 10 bases outside the gene matches. DNA for the CDR3: TGTGCCAGCTCACGAATCCTGGGGACAGGGGGGATGAACACTGAAGCTTTCTTT. Its translation: CASSRILGTGGMNTEAFF.

The rearrangement joins TRBV2 to TRBJ1-1; D is uncertain. V gave up 7 bases and J gave up 0 bases, with 6 bases separating them. CDR3 size: 12 residues. CDR1 is SNHLY and CDR2 is FYNNEI in the germline V gene. The CDR3 region is CASTRMNTEAFF. The CDR3 DNA reads TGTGCCAGCACCAGAATGAACACTGAAGCTTTCTTT. The whole variable domain, filled in from reference TRBV2 and TRBJ1-1, reads EPEVTQTPSHQVTQMGQEVILRCVPISNHLYFYWYRQILGQKVEFLVSFYNNEISEKSEIFDDQFSVERPDGSNFTLKIRSTKLEDSAMYFCASTRMNTEAFFGQGTRLTVV.

This clone has only one observation. The V and J genes are TRBV18 and TRBJ2-7, with 7 bases that match TRBD2. The germline CDR1 and CDR2 sequences are KGHSH and LQKENI. V was clipped by 2 bases and J by 3 bases; unmatched bases: 1. The CDR3 has 13 residues. The DNA for the CDR3 is TGTGCCAGCTCACCAGGGACTAACTACGAGCAGTACTTC. Its protein is CASSPGTNYEQYF.

The chain recombines TRBV6-5 with TRBJ2-7; D may be TRBD2 (5 bases). Germline CDR1 is MNHEY and CDR2 is SVGAGI. The CDR3 extends over 14 amino acids. V was pared by 5 bases and J by 7 bases, with 18 bases between. The CDR3 bases are TGTGCCAGCAGTACTACTAGGTCGCCTGGGGAGCAGTACTTC. Protein: CASSTTRSPGEQYF.

This clone came up once. The J gene is TRBJ2-2, the V gene TRBV20-1; the match to TRBD2 covers 9 bases. The CDR3 spans 17 residues. Germline trimming cut 3 bases from V and 4 bases from J; bases unmatched to any gene: 12. The germline V gene has CDR1 DFQATT and CDR2 SNEGSKA (reference sequence). The CDR3 sequence: CSASPGTSLSRTGELFF. The CDR3, as DNA: TGCAGTGCTAGTCCCGGGACTAGCTTATCGCGCACCGGGGAGCTGTTTTTT.

The chain recombines TRBV28 with TRBJ2-5; D unclear. The CDR3 has 12 amino acids. CDR1 and CDR2 (germline): MDHEN, SYDVKM. V was cut by 7 bases and J by 5 bases, with 11 bases left in between. The CDR3 loop reads CASKLNTETQYF. In nucleotides, the CDR3 is TGTGCCAGCAAGTTGAACACCGAGACCCAGTACTTC. Supplemented by reference TRBV28 and TRBJ2-5, the full variable domain reads DVKVTQSSRYLVKRTGEKVFLECVQDMDHENMFWYRQDPGLGLRLIYFSYDVKMKEKGDIPEGYSVSREKKERFSLILESASTNQTSMYLCASKLNTETQYFGPGTRLLVL.

This rearrangement joins TRBV14 to TRBJ2-7; D might be TRBD2 (6 bases). Per germline, CDR1 SGHDN and CDR2 FVKESK. The V and J ends lost 5 bases and 3 bases respectively, with 11 bases between them. The CDR3 consists of 13 residues. Written as DNA, the CDR3 is TGTGCCAGCAGCGCGGGACTTGGCTACGAGCAGTACTTC. It codes for CASSAGLGYEQYF.